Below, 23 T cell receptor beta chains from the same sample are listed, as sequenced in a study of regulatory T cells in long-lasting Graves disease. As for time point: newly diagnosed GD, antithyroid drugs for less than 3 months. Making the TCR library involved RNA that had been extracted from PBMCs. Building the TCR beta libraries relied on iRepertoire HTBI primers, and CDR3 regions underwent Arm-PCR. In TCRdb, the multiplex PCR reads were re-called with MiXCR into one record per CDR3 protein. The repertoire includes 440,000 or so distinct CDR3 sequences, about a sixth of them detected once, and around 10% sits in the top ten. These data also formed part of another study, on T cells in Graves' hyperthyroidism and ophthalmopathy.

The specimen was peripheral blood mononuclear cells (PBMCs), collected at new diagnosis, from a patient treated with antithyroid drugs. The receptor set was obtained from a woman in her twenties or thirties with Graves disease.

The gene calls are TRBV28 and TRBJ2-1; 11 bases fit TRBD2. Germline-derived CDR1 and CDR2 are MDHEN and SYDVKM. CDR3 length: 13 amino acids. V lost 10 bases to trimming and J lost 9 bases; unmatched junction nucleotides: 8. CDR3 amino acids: CATTSGSWTEQFF. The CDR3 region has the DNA TGTGCCACTACTAGCGGGAGTTGGACTGAGCAGTTCTTC.

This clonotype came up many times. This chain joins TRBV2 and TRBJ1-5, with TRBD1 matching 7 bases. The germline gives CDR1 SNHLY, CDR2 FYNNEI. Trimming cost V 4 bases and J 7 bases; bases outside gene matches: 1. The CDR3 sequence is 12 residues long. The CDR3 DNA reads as TGTGCCAGCAGTGGACAGGGACAGCCCCAGCATTTT. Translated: CASSGQGQPQHF.

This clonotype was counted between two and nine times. DNA of the CDR3: TGTGCCACTACTAATGAGCAGTTCTTC. The encoded protein is CATTNEQFF. The chain carries TRBV24-1 and TRBJ2-1; D gene uncertain. The CDR3 covers 9 residues. Germline V gene sequence: CDR1 KGHDR, CDR2 SFDVKD. The V end was cut by 10 bases, the J end by 7 bases, with 4 bases between.

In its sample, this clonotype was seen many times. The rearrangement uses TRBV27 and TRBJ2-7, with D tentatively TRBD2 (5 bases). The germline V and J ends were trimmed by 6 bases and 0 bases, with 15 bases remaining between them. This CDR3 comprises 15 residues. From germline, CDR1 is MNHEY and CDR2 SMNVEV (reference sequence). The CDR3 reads CASREVGRVSYEQYF. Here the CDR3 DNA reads TGTGCCAGCAGAGAGGTTGGGCGGGTCTCCTACGAGCAGTACTTC.

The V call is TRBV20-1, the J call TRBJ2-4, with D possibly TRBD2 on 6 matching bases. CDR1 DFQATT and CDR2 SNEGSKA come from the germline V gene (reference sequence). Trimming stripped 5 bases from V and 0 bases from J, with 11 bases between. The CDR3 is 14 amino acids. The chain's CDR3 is CSAFPSVAKNIQYF. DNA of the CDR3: TGCAGTGCTTTTCCTAGCGTAGCCAAAAACATTCAGTACTTC.

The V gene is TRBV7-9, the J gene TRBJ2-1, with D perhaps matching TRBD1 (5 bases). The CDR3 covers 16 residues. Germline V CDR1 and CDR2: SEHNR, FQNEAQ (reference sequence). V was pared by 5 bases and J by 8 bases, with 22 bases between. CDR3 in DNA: TGTGCCAGCAGCCCGAGCCGCTTCAGGGTTCCCCATGAGCAGTTCTTC. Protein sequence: CASSPSRFRVPHEQFF. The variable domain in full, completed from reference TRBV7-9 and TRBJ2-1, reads DTGVSQNPRHKITKRGQNVTFRCDPISEHNRLYWYRQTLGQGPEFLTYFQNEAQLEKSRLLSDRFSAERPKGSFSTLEIQRTEQGDSAMYLCASSPSRFRVPHEQFFGPGTRLTVL.

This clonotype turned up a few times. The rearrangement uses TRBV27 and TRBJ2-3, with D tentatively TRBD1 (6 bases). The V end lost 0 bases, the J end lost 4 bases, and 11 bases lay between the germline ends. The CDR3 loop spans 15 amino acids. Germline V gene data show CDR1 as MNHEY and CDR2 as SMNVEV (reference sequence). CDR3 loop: CASSLSSGAPDTQYF. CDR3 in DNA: TGTGCCAGCAGTTTATCGTCAGGGGCCCCAGATACGCAGTATTTT.

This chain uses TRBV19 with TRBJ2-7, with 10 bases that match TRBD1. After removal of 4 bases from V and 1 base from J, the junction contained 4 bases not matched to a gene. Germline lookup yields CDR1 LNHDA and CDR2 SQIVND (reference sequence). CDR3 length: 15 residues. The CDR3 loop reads CASSTRDRGSYEQYF. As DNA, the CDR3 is TGTGCCAGTAGTACCAGGGACAGGGGATCCTACGAGCAGTACTTC.

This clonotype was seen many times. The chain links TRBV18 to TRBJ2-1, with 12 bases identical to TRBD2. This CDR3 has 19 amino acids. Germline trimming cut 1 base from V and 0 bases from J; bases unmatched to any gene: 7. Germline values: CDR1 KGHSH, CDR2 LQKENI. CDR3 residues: CASSPRLAGVRGSYNEQFF. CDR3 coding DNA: TGTGCCAGCTCACCACGACTAGCGGGAGTTCGGGGCTCCTACAATGAGCAGTTCTTC. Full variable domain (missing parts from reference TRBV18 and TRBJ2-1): NAGVMQNPRHLVRRRGQEARLRCSPMKGHSHVYWYRQLPEEGLKFMVYLQKENIIDESGMPKERFSAEFPKEGPSILRIQQVVRGDSAAYFCASSPRLAGVRGSYNEQFFGPGTRLTVL.

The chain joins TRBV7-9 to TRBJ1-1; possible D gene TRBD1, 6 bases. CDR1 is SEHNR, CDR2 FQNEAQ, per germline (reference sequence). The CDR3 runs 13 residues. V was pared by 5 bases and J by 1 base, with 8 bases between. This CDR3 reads CASSKGGNTEAFF. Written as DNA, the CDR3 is TGTGCCAGCAGCAAAGGGGGGAACACTGAAGCTTTCTTT.

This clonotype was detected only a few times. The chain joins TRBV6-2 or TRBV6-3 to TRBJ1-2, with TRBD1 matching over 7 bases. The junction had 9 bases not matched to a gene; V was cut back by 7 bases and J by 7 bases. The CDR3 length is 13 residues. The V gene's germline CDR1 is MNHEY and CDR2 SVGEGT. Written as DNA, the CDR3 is TGTGCCAGCATGCCGACAGGGCACCCTGGCTACACCTTC. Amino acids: CASMPTGHPGYTF.

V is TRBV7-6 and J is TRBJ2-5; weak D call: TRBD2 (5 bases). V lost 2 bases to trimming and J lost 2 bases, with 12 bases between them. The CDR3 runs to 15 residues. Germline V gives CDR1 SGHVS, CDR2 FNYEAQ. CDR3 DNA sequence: TGTGCCAGCAGCTTAACCTACCGGGATCAAGAGACCCAGTACTTC. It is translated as CASSLTYRDQETQYF.

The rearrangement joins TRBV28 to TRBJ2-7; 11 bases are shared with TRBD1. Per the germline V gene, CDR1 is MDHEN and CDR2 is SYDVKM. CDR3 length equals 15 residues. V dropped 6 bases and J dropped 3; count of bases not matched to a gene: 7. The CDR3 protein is CASRTGTGGIYEQYF. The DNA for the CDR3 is TGTGCCAGCAGGACCGGGACAGGGGGTATCTACGAGCAGTACTTC.

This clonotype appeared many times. CDR3 loop: CASSGPGTSVYEQYF. DNA for the CDR3: TGTGCCAGCAGCGGCCCCGGGACTAGCGTTTACGAGCAGTACTTC. The gene calls are TRBV9 and TRBJ2-7, with 10 bases fitting TRBD2. The V gene's germline CDR1 is SGDLS and CDR2 YYNGEE. This CDR3 has 15 residues. Germline trimming cut 3 bases from V and 4 bases from J; bases unmatched to any gene: 7.

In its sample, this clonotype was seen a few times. The chain's CDR3 is CSGLASYEQYF. CDR3 nucleotides: TGCAGTGGCCTGGCCTCCTACGAGCAGTACTTC. The chain couples TRBV20-1 to TRBJ2-7; D remains unclear. The CDR3 runs 11 residues. The germline V gene has CDR1 DFQATT and CDR2 SNEGSKA (reference sequence). V dropped 7 bases and J dropped 0 bases, with 7 bases sitting between them.

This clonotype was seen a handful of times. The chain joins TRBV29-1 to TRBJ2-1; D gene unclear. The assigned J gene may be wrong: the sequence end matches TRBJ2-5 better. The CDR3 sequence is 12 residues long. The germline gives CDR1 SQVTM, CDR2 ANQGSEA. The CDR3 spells CSVDNNQETQYF. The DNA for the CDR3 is TGCAGCGTTGATAATAATCAAGAGACCCAGTACTTC.

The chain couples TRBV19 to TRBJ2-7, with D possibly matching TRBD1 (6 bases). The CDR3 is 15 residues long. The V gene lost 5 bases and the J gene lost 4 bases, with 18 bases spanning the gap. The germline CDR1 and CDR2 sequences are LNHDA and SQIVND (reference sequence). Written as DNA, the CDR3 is TGTGCCAGTAGTTTAAACCGGGACAAATTTTACGAGCAGTACTTC. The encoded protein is CASSLNRDKFYEQYF.

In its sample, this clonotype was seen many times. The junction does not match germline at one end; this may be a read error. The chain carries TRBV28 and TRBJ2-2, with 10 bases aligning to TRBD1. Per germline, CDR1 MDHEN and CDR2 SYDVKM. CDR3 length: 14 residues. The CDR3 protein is CASSPGQGTGELFF. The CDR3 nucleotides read TGCGCCAGCAGTCCGGGACAGGGGACCGGGGAGCTGTTTTTT.

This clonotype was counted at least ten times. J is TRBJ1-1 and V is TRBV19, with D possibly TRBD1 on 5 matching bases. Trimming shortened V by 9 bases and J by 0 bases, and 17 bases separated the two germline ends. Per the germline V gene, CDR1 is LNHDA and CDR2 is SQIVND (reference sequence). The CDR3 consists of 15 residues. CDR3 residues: CASDATWGMNTEAFF. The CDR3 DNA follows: TGTGCCAGCGACGCCACCTGGGGGATGAACACTGAAGCTTTCTTT. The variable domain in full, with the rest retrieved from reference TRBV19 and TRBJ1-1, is DGGITQSPKYLFRKEGQNVTLSCEQNLNHDAMYWYRQDPGQGLRLIYYSQIVNDFQKGDIAEGYSVSREKKESFPLTVTSAQKNPTAFYLCASDATWGMNTEAFFGQGTRLTVV.

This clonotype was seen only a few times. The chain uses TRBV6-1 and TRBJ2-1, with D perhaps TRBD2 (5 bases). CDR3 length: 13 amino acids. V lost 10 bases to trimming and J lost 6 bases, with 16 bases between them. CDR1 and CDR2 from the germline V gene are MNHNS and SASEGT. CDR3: CANSSGPSNEQFF. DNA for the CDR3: TGTGCCAATTCCAGCGGCCCTAGCAATGAGCAGTTCTTC.

The DNA of the CDR3 is TGTGCCAGCAGCGGAGACAGGGATGCCACAGATACGCAGTATTTT. It yields the protein CASSGDRDATDTQYF. The chain uses TRBV2 and TRBJ2-3; 7 positions match TRBD1. CDR1 is SNHLY and CDR2 is FYNNEI in the germline V gene. V lost 6 bases and J lost 2; bases outside the gene matches: 8. The CDR3 has 15 amino acids.

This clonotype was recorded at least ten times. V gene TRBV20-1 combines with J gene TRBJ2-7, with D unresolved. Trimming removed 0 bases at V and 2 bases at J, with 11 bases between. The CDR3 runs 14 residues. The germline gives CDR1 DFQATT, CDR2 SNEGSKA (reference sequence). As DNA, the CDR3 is TGCAGTGCTAGAGATCAGTTCCCCGCCTACGAGCAGTACTTC. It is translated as CSARDQFPAYEQYF.

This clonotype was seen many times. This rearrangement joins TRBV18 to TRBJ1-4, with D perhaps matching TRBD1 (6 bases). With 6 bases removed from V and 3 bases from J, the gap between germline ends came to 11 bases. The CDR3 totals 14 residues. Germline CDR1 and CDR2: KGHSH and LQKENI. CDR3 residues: CASSEGGANEKLFF. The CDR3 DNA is TGTGCCAGCTCGGAAGGGGGTGCTAATGAAAAACTGTTTTTT.